This TCR beta chain is drawn from a study of T-cell reconstitution after alpha-beta-depleted transplantation in children. The germline gives CDR1 MGHRA, CDR2 YSYEKL. Trimming shortened V by 1 base and J by 2 bases, and 9 bases separated the two germline ends. The CDR3 runs to 14 residues. Preparation of the TCRbeta library used unique molecular identifiers. MiXCR was run by TCRdb on the PCR reads, yielding one entry per CDR3 protein. The table has around 76,000 distinct CDR3 sequences, 15% to 20% seen once; the top ten hold about 47%. V usage is TRBV4-1 and J usage is TRBJ2-7; the D is unclear. This sequence originates from a male patient aged 2 to 10 who had a stem cell transplant for acute lymphoblastic leukemia, so the T cells may come from the graft donor. Here the sequenced sample was PBMCs, mostly from graft donor cells, taken 360 days after TCRalphabeta/CD19-depleted stem cell transplant. Here the CDR3 reads CASSQVPRPYEQYF. Here the CDR3 DNA reads TGCGCCAGCAGCCAAGTGCCTCGCCCCTACGAGCAGTACTTC.